This is a list of T cell receptor beta chains from one sample in a study of cytomegalovirus exposure and HLA in healthy donors. Generated by immunoSEQ multiplex PCR, the TCRdb table keeps only in-frame clones and is missing some. In the table there are around 62,000 clones, roughly 75% of which are singletons. The sample taken for sequencing was PBMCs. The source of these receptors is a man in his 60s in good health and CMV-seropositive. Each CDR3 is given with its conserved first and last residue. The D gene is left open where the match is weak. Clone size is not always given. Where it is, it says once, few, many or a class for expanded clones.

-	-	TRBV21-1	TRBJ1-2	TGTGCCAGCGTCCGGGACAGGGTCTATGGCTACACCTTC	CASVRDRVYGYTF
-	TRBD2	TRBV25-1	TRBJ2-3	TGTGCCAGCAGTAAGCGGGAGGCCGGCACAGATACGCAGTATTTT	CASSKREAGTDTQYF
few	-	TRBV6-5	TRBJ1-2	TGTGCCAGCAGTTTGTACGGGGGTGCGGGAGGCTACACCTTC	CASSLYGGAGGYTF
-	TRBD1	TRBV18	TRBJ1-5	TGTGCCAGCTCACCCGGGACAGGGAACAATCAGCCCCAGCATTTT	CASSPGTGNNQPQHF
-	-	TRBV2	TRBJ1-1	TGTGCCAGCAGCCGCCGGGACACAAGGTGGGACACTGAAGCTTTCTTT	CASSRRDTRWDTEAFF
-	-	TRBV7-9	TRBJ2-1	TGTGCCAGCAGCCGTGGAACTAGCTCCTACAATGAGCAGTTCTTC	CASSRGTSSYNEQFF
-	TRBD1	TRBV5-1	TRBJ1-5	TGCGCCAGCAGCTTGGGGGGACAGGGGTGGCAGCCCCAGCATTTT	CASSLGGQGWQPQHF
-	TRBD2	TRBV13	TRBJ2-7	TGTGCCAGCAGCTCAGGACTAGCGGGCTCCTACGAGCAGTACTTC	CASSSGLAGSYEQYF
-	-	TRBV6-1	TRBJ1-3	TGTGCCAGCAGTGACATCGGAAACACCATATATTTT	CASSDIGNTIYF
-	-	TRBV27	TRBJ2-5	TGTGCCAGCAGTTTTAAGGGGCAAGAGACCCAGTACTTC	CASSFKGQETQYF
-	TRBD1	TRBV6-5	TRBJ1-2	TGTGCCAGCCACAAAGGGACAGCTTATGGCTACACCTTC	CASHKGTAYGYTF
-	TRBD1	TRBV6-6	TRBJ2-7	TGTGCCAGCAGTTACCCCCAGGGGGTAGGGACCTACGAGCAGTACTTC	CASSYPQGVGTYEQYF
-	TRBD1	TRBV19	TRBJ2-5	TGTGCCAGTAGTACCCACGGACAGGCGCGAGAGACCCAGTACTTC	CASSTHGQARETQYF
-	TRBD1	TRBV5-1	TRBJ2-1	TGCGCCAGCAGCTTGGAGGACAGGGTAAAGTTCTTC	CASSLEDRVKFF
once	TRBD2	TRBV11-3	TRBJ2-7	TGTGCCAGCAGCTTAGTAGGGACTAGCGGGAGGCCCTTTTCCTACGAGCAGTACTTC	CASSLVGTSGRPFSYEQYF
-	TRBD1	TRBV10-3	TRBJ2-7	TGTGCCACCCGACAGGGGGCAAGCGAGCAGTACTTC	CATRQGASEQYF
-	-	TRBV10-3	TRBJ1-1	TGTGCCATCAGTGAGTCGAGTCAGGTGAACACTGAAGCTTTCTTT	CAISESSQVNTEAFF
-	-	TRBV7-9	TRBJ2-3	TGTGCCAGCAGCTATGACCCCTCGAGGGGCACAGATACGCAGTATTTT	CASSYDPSRGTDTQYF
-	TRBD2	TRBV7-9	TRBJ2-2	TGTGCCAGCAGCCTCCCCCATAGCGGGACGAACACCGGGGAGCTGTTTTTT	CASSLPHSGTNTGELFF
once	TRBD1	TRBV6-5	TRBJ2-5	TGTGCCAGCAGTTCCACGGCGACAGGGTCAGAGACCCAGTACTTC	CASSSTATGSETQYF
-	TRBD2	TRBV11-2	TRBJ2-2	TGTGCCAGCAGCCCGGGGGCGAGGACTAGCGGGAAAGACGGGGAGCTGTTTTTT	CASSPGARTSGKDGELFF
-	-	TRBV6-5	TRBJ1-3	TGTGCCAGCAGTTATGGACAGTACCTCTCTGGAAACACCATATATTTT	CASSYGQYLSGNTIYF
once	-	TRBV23-1	TRBJ1-5	TGCGCCAGCAGTCAACCCCCCCGCAACCCCTGGAGTCAGCCCCAGCATTTT	CASSQPPRNPWSQPQHF
-	TRBD1	TRBV9	TRBJ1-2	TGTGCCAGCAGCCCGTTAACCGGGACAGGGAACATCTATGGCTACACCTTC	CASSPLTGTGNIYGYTF
-	-	TRBV4-1	TRBJ2-7	TGCGCCAGCAGCCAGGCGCCCAGGGGTTACGAACAGTACTTC	CASSQAPRGYEQYF
-	-	TRBV11-2	TRBJ1-1	TGTGCCAGCAGCTTAGAGCGCCGGGTTGAAGCTTTCTTT	CASSLERRVEAFF
few	TRBD1	TRBV9	TRBJ2-7	TGTGCCAGCAGCGGCCAGGGGGCCTACGAGCAGTACTTC	CASSGQGAYEQYF
-	-	TRBV19	TRBJ2-7	TGTGCCAGTAGTATTCGCGGAGATAGTGTAGCCTACGAGCAGTACTTC	CASSIRGDSVAYEQYF
-	TRBD1	TRBV7-9	TRBJ2-7	TGTGCCAGCAGCCCCGGGACAGGGCTGGACGAGCAGTACTTC	CASSPGTGLDEQYF
few	-	TRBV6-4	TRBJ1-5	TGTGCCAGCAGTGACTCCCTAAATCAGCCCCAGCATTTT	CASSDSLNQPQHF
-	TRBD2	TRBV27	TRBJ2-7	TGTGCCAGCAGTGGGAGGGGTCAGGAGCAGTACTTC	CASSGRGQEQYF
once	-	TRBV5-6	TRBJ1-1	TGTGCCAGCAGGCGATATCACCCATCGAACACTGAAGCTTTCTTT	CASRRYHPSNTEAFF
-	TRBD1	TRBV5-1	TRBJ2-7	TGCGCCAGCAGCCGCGGGACAGGGGGCAACGAGCAGTACTTC	CASSRGTGGNEQYF